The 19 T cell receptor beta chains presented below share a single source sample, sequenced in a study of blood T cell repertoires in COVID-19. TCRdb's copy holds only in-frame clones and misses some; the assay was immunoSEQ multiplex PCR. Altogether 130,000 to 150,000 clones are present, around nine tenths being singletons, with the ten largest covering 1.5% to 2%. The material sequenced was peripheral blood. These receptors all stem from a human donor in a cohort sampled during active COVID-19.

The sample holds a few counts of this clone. CDR3 residues: CASSDLAGTDTQYF. The CDR3 nucleotides are TGTGCCAGCAGTGACCTAGCGGGCACAGATACGCAGTATTTT. V gene TRBV6-4 combines with J gene TRBJ2-3; TRBD2 matches 7 bases. Germline V lookup: CDR1 MRHNA, CDR2 SNTAGT. This CDR3 region has 14 residues. The V and J ends lost 2 bases and 1 base, in that order; junction bases with no gene match: 0.

DNA for the CDR3: TGTGCCAGCAGCCAAGGGAGCTACAATGAGCAGTTCTTC. Translating gives CASSQGSYNEQFF. The chain uses TRBV4-2 and TRBJ2-1; D is uncertain. The CDR3 consists of 13 residues. V lost 1 base and J 3 bases, leaving 4 bases between the germline ends. In germline, CDR1 is LGHNA, CDR2 YNFKEQ.

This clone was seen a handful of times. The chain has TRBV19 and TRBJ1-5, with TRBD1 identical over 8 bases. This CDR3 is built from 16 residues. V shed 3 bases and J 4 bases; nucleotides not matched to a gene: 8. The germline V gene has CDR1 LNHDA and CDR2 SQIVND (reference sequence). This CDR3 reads CASSIIAGGGNQPQHF. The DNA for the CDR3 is TGTGCCAGTAGTATCATCGCAGGGGGCGGGAATCAGCCCCAGCATTTT.

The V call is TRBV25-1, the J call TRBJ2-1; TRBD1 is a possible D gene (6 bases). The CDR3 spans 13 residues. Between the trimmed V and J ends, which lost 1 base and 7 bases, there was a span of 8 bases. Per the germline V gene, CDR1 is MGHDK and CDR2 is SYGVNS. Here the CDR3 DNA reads TGTGCCAGCAGTGAATTGGGGGCAAATGAGCAGTTCTTC. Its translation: CASSELGANEQFF.

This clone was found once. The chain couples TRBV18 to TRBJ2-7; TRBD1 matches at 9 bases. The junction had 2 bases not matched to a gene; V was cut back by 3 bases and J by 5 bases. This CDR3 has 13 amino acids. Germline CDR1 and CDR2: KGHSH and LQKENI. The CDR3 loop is CASSPGQGNEQYF. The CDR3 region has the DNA TGTGCCAGCTCACCGGGACAGGGAAACGAGCAGTACTTC.

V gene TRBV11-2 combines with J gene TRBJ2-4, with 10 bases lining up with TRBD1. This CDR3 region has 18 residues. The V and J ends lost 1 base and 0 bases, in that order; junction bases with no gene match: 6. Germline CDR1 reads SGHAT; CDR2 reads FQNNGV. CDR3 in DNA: TGTGCCAGCAGCTTAGTAGGACAGGGGGGAACAGCCAAAAACATTCAGTACTTC. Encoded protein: CASSLVGQGGTAKNIQYF. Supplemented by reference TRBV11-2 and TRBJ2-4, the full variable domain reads EAGVAQSPRYKIIEKRQSVAFWCNPISGHATLYWYQQILGQGPKLLIQFQNNGVVDDSQLPKDRFSAERLKGVDSTLKIQPAKLEDSAVYLCASSLVGQGGTAKNIQYFGAGTRLSVL.

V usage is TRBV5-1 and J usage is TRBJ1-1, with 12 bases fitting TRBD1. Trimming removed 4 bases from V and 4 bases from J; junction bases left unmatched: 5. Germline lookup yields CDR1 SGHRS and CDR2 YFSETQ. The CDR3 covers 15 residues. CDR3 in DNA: TGCGCCAGCAGCCCGGGACAGGGGGCCGGCACTGAAGCTTTCTTT. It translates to CASSPGQGAGTEAFF.

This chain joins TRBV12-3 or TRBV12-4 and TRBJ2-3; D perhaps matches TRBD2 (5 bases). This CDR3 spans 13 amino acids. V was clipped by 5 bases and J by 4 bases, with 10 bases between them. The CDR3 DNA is TGTGCCAGCAGTCGCCGGGGTGCAGATACGCAGTATTTT. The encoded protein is CASSRRGADTQYF.

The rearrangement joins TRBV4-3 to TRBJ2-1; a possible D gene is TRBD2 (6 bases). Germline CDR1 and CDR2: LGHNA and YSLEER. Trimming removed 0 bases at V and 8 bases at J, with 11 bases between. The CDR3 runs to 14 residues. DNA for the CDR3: TGCGCCAGCAGCCAAGACTGGACTATCGATGAGCAGTTCTTC. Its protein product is CASSQDWTIDEQFF.

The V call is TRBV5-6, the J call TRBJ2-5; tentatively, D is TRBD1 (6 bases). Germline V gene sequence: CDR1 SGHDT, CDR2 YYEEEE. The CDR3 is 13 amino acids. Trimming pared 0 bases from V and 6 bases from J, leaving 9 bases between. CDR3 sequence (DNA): TGTGCCAGCAGCTTGGAAGGGGGAAAGACCCAGTACTTC. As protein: CASSLEGGKTQYF.

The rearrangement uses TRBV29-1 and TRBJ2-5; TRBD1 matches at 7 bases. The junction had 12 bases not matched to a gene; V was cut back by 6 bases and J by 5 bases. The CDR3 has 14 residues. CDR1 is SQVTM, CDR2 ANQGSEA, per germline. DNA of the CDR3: TGCAGCGTACGCGACAGGGTAGGAGCGGAGACCCAGTACTTC. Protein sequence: CSVRDRVGAETQYF.

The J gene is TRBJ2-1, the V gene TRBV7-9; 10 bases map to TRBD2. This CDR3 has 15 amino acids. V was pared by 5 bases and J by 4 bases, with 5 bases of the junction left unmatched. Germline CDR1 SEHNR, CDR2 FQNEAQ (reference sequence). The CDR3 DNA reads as TGTGCCAGCAGCATGAGCGGGGGGGATTACAATGAGCAGTTCTTC. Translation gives CASSMSGGDYNEQFF.

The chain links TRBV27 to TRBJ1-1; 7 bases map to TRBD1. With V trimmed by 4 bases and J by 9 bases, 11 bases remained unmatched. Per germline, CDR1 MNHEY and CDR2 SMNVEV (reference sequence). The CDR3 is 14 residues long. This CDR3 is CASSSRRTGPQAFF. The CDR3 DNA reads TGTGCCAGCAGTTCCCGCCGGACAGGTCCCCAAGCTTTCTTT.

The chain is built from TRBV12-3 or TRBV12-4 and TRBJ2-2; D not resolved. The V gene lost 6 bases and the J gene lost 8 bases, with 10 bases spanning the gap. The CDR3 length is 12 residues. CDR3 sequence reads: CASRLPMGELFF. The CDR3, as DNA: TGTGCCAGCAGGCTCCCTATGGGGGAGCTGTTTTTT.

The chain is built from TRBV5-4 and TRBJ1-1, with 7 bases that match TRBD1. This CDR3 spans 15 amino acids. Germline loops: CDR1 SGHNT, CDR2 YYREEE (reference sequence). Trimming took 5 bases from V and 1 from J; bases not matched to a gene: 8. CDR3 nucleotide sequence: TGTGCCAGCAGGGGGATAGACAGGGCGAACACTGAAGCTTTCTTT. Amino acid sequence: CASRGIDRANTEAFF.

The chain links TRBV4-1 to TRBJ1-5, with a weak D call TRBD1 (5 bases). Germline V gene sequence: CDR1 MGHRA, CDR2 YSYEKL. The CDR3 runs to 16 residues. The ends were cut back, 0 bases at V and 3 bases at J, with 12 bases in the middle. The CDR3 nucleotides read TGCGCCAGCAGCCAAGATTATGGGGGGTTCAATCAGCCCCAGCATTTT. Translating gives CASSQDYGGFNQPQHF.

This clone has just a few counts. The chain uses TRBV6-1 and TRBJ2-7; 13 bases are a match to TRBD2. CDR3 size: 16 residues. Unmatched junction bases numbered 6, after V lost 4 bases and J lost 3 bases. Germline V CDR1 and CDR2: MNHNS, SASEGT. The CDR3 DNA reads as TGTGCCAGCAGTGGAGGGACTAGCGGGGTTAACTACGAGCAGTACTTC. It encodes CASSGGTSGVNYEQYF.

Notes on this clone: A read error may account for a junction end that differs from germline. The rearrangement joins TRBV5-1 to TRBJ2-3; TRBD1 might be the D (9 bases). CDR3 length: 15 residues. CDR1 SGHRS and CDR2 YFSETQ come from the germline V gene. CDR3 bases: TGCGTCAGCAGCGGGGGACAGGGCCCTCAAGATACGCAGTATTTT. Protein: CVSSGGQGPQDTQYF.

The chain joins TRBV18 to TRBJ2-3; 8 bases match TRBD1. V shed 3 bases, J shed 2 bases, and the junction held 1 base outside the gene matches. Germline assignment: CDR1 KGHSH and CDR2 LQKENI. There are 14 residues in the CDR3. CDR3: CASSPTGVTDTQYF. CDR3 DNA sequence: TGTGCCAGCTCACCGACAGGGGTCACAGATACGCAGTATTTT.